These T cell receptor beta chains were read from a single sample in a study of cytomegalovirus exposure and HLA in healthy donors. Assay: immunoSEQ multiplex PCR; the TCRdb copy retains only in-frame clones and omits some. This sample yields about 240,000 clones, of which more than 75% are seen a single time; 1% to 1.5% belongs to the top ten. The specimen sequenced was PBMCs. These receptors were taken from a woman aged 25 to 39 in good health and CMV-seropositive. Each CDR3 is given with its conserved first and last residue. Each record gives: clone size, D gene, J gene, V gene, CDR3 protein, CDR3 DNA. A D gene is named only where the DNA matches it firmly. Size is stated for part of the rows, as once, few or many counts, or as a class when the clone is expanded.

clone size: .; D gene: TRBD2; J gene: TRBJ2-1; V gene: TRBV19; CDR3 protein: CASRALAGGSYNEQFF; CDR3 DNA: TGTGCCAGTAGAGCGCTAGCGGGAGGCTCCTACAATGAGCAGTTCTTC
clone size: .; D gene: .; J gene: TRBJ1-3; V gene: TRBV6-1; CDR3 protein: CASSEVRSSGNTIYF; CDR3 DNA: TGTGCCAGCAGTGAGGTCCGCAGCTCTGGAAACACCATATATTTT
clone size: .; D gene: TRBD2; J gene: TRBJ2-2; V gene: TRBV27; CDR3 protein: CASSQSVGREGRPNTGELFF; CDR3 DNA: TGTGCCAGCAGCCAAAGTGTAGGGCGGGAGGGCCGCCCTAACACCGGGGAGCTGTTTTTT
clone size: .; D gene: .; J gene: TRBJ2-2; V gene: TRBV28; CDR3 protein: CASSTSGENTGELFF; CDR3 DNA: TGTGCCAGCAGTACAAGCGGAGAGAACACCGGGGAGCTGTTTTTT
clone size: .; D gene: TRBD2; J gene: TRBJ2-1; V gene: TRBV27; CDR3 protein: CASSLIGSASGRNEQFF; CDR3 DNA: TGTGCCAGCAGTTTAATAGGGAGTGCTAGCGGGAGAAATGAGCAGTTCTTC
clone size: .; D gene: .; J gene: TRBJ1-2; V gene: TRBV7-3; CDR3 protein: CASSLAGDYGYTF; CDR3 DNA: TGTGCCAGCAGCTTAGCGGGAGACTATGGCTACACCTTC
clone size: .; D gene: TRBD2; J gene: TRBJ2-5; V gene: TRBV6-1; CDR3 protein: CASSVTSGRLLETQYF; CDR3 DNA: TGTGCCAGCAGTGTGACTAGCGGGAGATTATTAGAGACCCAGTACTTC
clone size: .; D gene: TRBD2; J gene: TRBJ2-7; V gene: TRBV11-1; CDR3 protein: CASSQTGTSGRYEQYF; CDR3 DNA: TGTGCCAGCAGCCAAACCGGGACTAGCGGGAGATACGAGCAGTACTTC
clone size: .; D gene: TRBD2; J gene: TRBJ2-5; V gene: TRBV5-1; CDR3 protein: CASSFGTSGRWETQYF; CDR3 DNA: TGCGCCAGCAGCTTTGGGACTAGCGGGAGATGGGAGACCCAGTACTTC
clone size: .; D gene: .; J gene: TRBJ2-7; V gene: TRBV5-5; CDR3 protein: CASSLGVAGFSYEQYF; CDR3 DNA: TGTGCCAGCAGCTTGGGGGTAGCTGGCTTCTCCTACGAGCAGTACTTC
clone size: .; D gene: TRBD2; J gene: TRBJ2-1; V gene: TRBV5-5; CDR3 protein: CASSWTGGEQFF; CDR3 DNA: TGTGCCAGCAGCTGGACGGGGGGAGAGCAGTTCTTC
clone size: .; D gene: TRBD1; J gene: TRBJ2-3; V gene: TRBV6-1; CDR3 protein: CASSAGTGETDTQYF; CDR3 DNA: TGTGCCAGCAGTGCAGGGACAGGGGAAACAGATACGCAGTATTTT
clone size: .; D gene: TRBD2; J gene: TRBJ2-4; V gene: TRBV18; CDR3 protein: CASSHGGSASGRWEKAKNIQYF; CDR3 DNA: TGTGCCAGCTCACACGGCGGTTCGGCTAGCGGGAGATGGGAGAAAGCCAAAAACATTCAGTACTTC
clone size: .; D gene: .; J gene: TRBJ2-5; V gene: TRBV19; CDR3 protein: CASRRQGETETQYF; CDR3 DNA: TGTGCCAGCCGTCGCCAGGGCGAGACGGAGACCCAGTACTTC
clone size: .; D gene: TRBD2; J gene: TRBJ2-3; V gene: TRBV7-3; CDR3 protein: CASSLGGRTDTQYF; CDR3 DNA: TGTGCCAGCAGCTTAGGCGGGAGAACAGATACGCAGTATTTT
clone size: .; D gene: TRBD1; J gene: TRBJ1-5; V gene: TRBV27; CDR3 protein: CASGTGRNQPQHF; CDR3 DNA: TGTGCCAGTGGGACAGGAAGAAATCAGCCCCAGCATTTT
clone size: .; D gene: .; J gene: TRBJ2-5; V gene: TRBV15; CDR3 protein: CATSRALGQGETQYF; CDR3 DNA: TGTGCCACCAGCAGAGCGCTGGGGCAGGGTGAGACCCAGTACTTC
clone size: .; D gene: .; J gene: TRBJ2-7; V gene: TRBV11-3; CDR3 protein: CASSSRSGLGGALPYEQYF; CDR3 DNA: TGTGCCAGCAGCTCCAGATCGGGACTGGGCGGGGCGCTGCCTTACGAGCAGTACTTC
clone size: .; D gene: TRBD2; J gene: TRBJ2-3; V gene: TRBV6-1; CDR3 protein: CASSELAGATDTQYF; CDR3 DNA: TGTGCCAGCAGTGAACTAGCGGGAGCAACAGATACGCAGTATTTT
clone size: .; D gene: .; J gene: TRBJ2-7; V gene: TRBV21-1; CDR3 protein: CASSKGETGPYEQYF; CDR3 DNA: TGTGCCAGCAGCAAAGGCGAGACAGGCCCCTACGAGCAGTACTTC
clone size: once; D gene: TRBD1; J gene: TRBJ2-7; V gene: TRBV12-5; CDR3 protein: CASGLALTGSSYEQYF; CDR3 DNA: TGTGCTAGTGGTTTGGCCTTGACAGGGAGCTCCTACGAGCAGTACTTC
clone size: once; D gene: .; J gene: TRBJ2-7; V gene: TRBV25-1; CDR3 protein: CASSGQTGEQYF; CDR3 DNA: TGTGCCAGCAGTGGTCAGACAGGCGAGCAGTACTTC
clone size: few; D gene: TRBD1; J gene: TRBJ1-4; V gene: TRBV5-4; CDR3 protein: CASSWDRDEKLFF; CDR3 DNA: TGTGCCAGCTCCTGGGACAGGGATGAAAAACTGTTTTTT
clone size: .; D gene: TRBD1; J gene: TRBJ2-7; V gene: TRBV19; CDR3 protein: CATGSRGRLSYEQYF; CDR3 DNA: TGTGCCACCGGAAGCAGGGGGCGGTTATCCTACGAGCAGTACTTC
clone size: once; D gene: TRBD2; J gene: TRBJ2-1; V gene: TRBV5-1; CDR3 protein: CASSLLSLAGEGNEQFF; CDR3 DNA: TGCGCCAGCAGCTTGCTATCACTAGCGGGGGAAGGCAATGAGCAGTTCTTC
clone size: .; D gene: .; J gene: TRBJ2-7; V gene: TRBV25-1; CDR3 protein: CATLNRAYEQYF; CDR3 DNA: TGTGCCACCCTAAACAGGGCCTACGAGCAGTACTTC
clone size: .; D gene: .; J gene: TRBJ2-5; V gene: TRBV4-1; CDR3 protein: CASSQQKEYQETQYF; CDR3 DNA: TGCGCCAGCAGCCAACAAAAGGAGTACCAAGAGACCCAGTACTTC
clone size: .; D gene: .; J gene: TRBJ1-1; V gene: TRBV13; CDR3 protein: CASSPKTANTEAFF; CDR3 DNA: TGTGCCAGCAGTCCCAAAACAGCTAACACTGAAGCTTTCTTT
clone size: .; D gene: .; J gene: TRBJ2-2; V gene: TRBV5-4; CDR3 protein: CAVGGPSRDTGELFF; CDR3 DNA: TGTGCAGTGGGGGGGCCAAGCAGGGACACCGGGGAGCTGTTTTTT
clone size: .; D gene: .; J gene: TRBJ2-5; V gene: TRBV5-4; CDR3 protein: CASSLVGDWRETQYF; CDR3 DNA: TGTGCCAGCAGCTTGGTAGGAGACTGGCGGGAGACCCAGTACTTC
clone size: once; D gene: .; J gene: TRBJ2-2; V gene: TRBV25-1; CDR3 protein: CASSERGSNTGELFF; CDR3 DNA: TGTGCCAGCAGTGAAAGGGGCTCCAACACCGGGGAGCTGTTTTTT
clone size: .; D gene: TRBD2; J gene: TRBJ2-1; V gene: TRBV7-3; CDR3 protein: CASSLRSVTSGYNEQFF; CDR3 DNA: TGTGCCAGCAGCTTAAGAAGCGTGACTAGCGGCTACAATGAGCAGTTCTTC
clone size: .; D gene: TRBD1; J gene: TRBJ2-5; V gene: TRBV2; CDR3 protein: CASSSPRQGENHQETQYF; CDR3 DNA: TGTGCCAGCAGCTCACCCCGGCAGGGGGAAAACCACCAAGAGACCCAGTACTTC
clone size: .; D gene: TRBD1; J gene: TRBJ1-5; V gene: TRBV30; CDR3 protein: CAWSHGTDYNQPQHF; CDR3 DNA: TGTGCCTGGAGTCACGGGACAGACTACAATCAGCCCCAGCATTTT
clone size: .; D gene: .; J gene: TRBJ2-1; V gene: TRBV30; CDR3 protein: CAWSPKTSSYNEQFF; CDR3 DNA: TGTGCCTGGAGCCCCAAAACCAGCTCCTACAATGAGCAGTTCTTC
clone size: .; D gene: .; J gene: TRBJ1-1; V gene: TRBV2; CDR3 protein: CASEGAGLGDGTEAFF; CDR3 DNA: TGTGCCAGCGAAGGAGCAGGGTTAGGGGATGGCACTGAAGCTTTCTTT
clone size: .; D gene: .; J gene: TRBJ2-1; V gene: TRBV5-1; CDR3 protein: CASSLFDEQFF; CDR3 DNA: TGCGCCAGCAGCTTATTCGATGAGCAGTTCTTC
clone size: .; D gene: .; J gene: TRBJ1-4; V gene: TRBV5-1; CDR3 protein: CASSLASGGNEKLFF; CDR3 DNA: TGCGCCAGCAGCTTGGCCTCAGGAGGGAATGAAAAACTGTTTTTT
clone size: .; D gene: TRBD2; J gene: TRBJ2-2; V gene: TRBV11-1; CDR3 protein: CASSLGRTSGNTGELFF; CDR3 DNA: TGTGCCAGCAGCCTTGGCAGGACTAGCGGAAACACCGGGGAGCTGTTTTTT
clone size: .; D gene: .; J gene: TRBJ2-2; V gene: TRBV10-3; CDR3 protein: CAISELTGELFF; CDR3 DNA: TGTGCCATCAGTGAGTTAACCGGGGAGCTGTTTTTT
clone size: .; D gene: TRBD1; J gene: TRBJ2-2; V gene: TRBV10-1; CDR3 protein: CASSGQIPGELFF; CDR3 DNA: TGCGCCAGTTCGGGACAGATCCCCGGGGAGCTGTTTTTT
clone size: .; D gene: .; J gene: TRBJ2-5; V gene: TRBV12-5; CDR3 protein: CASGLVPRDRETQYF; CDR3 DNA: TGTGCTAGTGGTTTGGTACCGAGGGATAGGGAGACCCAGTACTTC
clone size: .; D gene: .; J gene: TRBJ1-1; V gene: TRBV28; CDR3 protein: CASSLLGGTTEAFF; CDR3 DNA: TGTGCCAGCAGTTTATTAGGCGGTACCACTGAAGCTTTCTTT
clone size: .; D gene: TRBD1; J gene: TRBJ2-4; V gene: TRBV27; CDR3 protein: CASSLLFRGRPAKNIQYF; CDR3 DNA: TGTGCCAGCAGCCTCCTATTCAGGGGGCGCCCAGCCAAAAACATTCAGTACTTC
clone size: .; D gene: TRBD1; J gene: TRBJ2-7; V gene: TRBV18; CDR3 protein: CASSPYRAGGSSLLYEQYF; CDR3 DNA: TGTGCCAGCTCACCATATAGGGCAGGGGGCTCGAGTTTACTATACGAGCAGTACTTC
clone size: .; D gene: TRBD1; J gene: TRBJ2-4; V gene: TRBV5-6; CDR3 protein: CASSLGQGLKNIQYF; CDR3 DNA: TGTGCCAGCAGCCTTGGACAGGGTCTCAAAAACATTCAGTACTTC
clone size: .; D gene: .; J gene: TRBJ2-5; V gene: TRBV11-3; CDR3 protein: CASSFVGSGTQYF; CDR3 DNA: TGTGCCAGCAGCTTCGTGGGTTCGGGGACCCAGTACTTC
clone size: .; D gene: .; J gene: TRBJ1-5; V gene: TRBV2; CDR3 protein: CASSVAGYQPQHF; CDR3 DNA: TGTGCCAGCAGTGTGGCAGGGTATCAGCCCCAGCATTTT
clone size: .; D gene: TRBD2; J gene: TRBJ2-2; V gene: TRBV15; CDR3 protein: CATREGFVGELFF; CDR3 DNA: TGTGCCACCCGGGAGGGTTTTGTCGGGGAGCTGTTTTTT
clone size: .; D gene: .; J gene: TRBJ2-5; V gene: TRBV19; CDR3 protein: CASSIDRGTQYF; CDR3 DNA: TGTGCCAGTAGTATAGACAGGGGGACCCAGTACTTC
clone size: .; D gene: .; J gene: TRBJ1-1; V gene: TRBV6-1; CDR3 protein: CASSRQGVGKTEAFF; CDR3 DNA: TGTGCCAGCAGTCGGCAAGGGGTCGGTAAGACTGAAGCTTTCTTT
clone size: .; D gene: TRBD1; J gene: TRBJ1-5; V gene: TRBV7-6; CDR3 protein: CASSPKGTDQPQHF; CDR3 DNA: TGTGCCAGCAGCCCCAAGGGGACAGATCAGCCCCAGCATTTT
clone size: .; D gene: TRBD1; J gene: TRBJ1-2; V gene: TRBV6-5; CDR3 protein: CASSYSGTGNDYTF; CDR3 DNA: TGTGCCAGCAGTTACTCGGGGACAGGGAACGACTACACCTTC
clone size: .; D gene: .; J gene: TRBJ2-2; V gene: TRBV4-1; CDR3 protein: CASSPSNSNTGELFF; CDR3 DNA: TGCGCCAGCAGCCCGAGCAACTCGAACACCGGGGAGCTGTTTTTT
clone size: .; D gene: TRBD1; J gene: TRBJ2-1; V gene: TRBV15; CDR3 protein: CATSRGQGVTGEQFF; CDR3 DNA: TGTGCCACCAGCAGAGGACAGGGCGTAACGGGTGAGCAGTTCTTC